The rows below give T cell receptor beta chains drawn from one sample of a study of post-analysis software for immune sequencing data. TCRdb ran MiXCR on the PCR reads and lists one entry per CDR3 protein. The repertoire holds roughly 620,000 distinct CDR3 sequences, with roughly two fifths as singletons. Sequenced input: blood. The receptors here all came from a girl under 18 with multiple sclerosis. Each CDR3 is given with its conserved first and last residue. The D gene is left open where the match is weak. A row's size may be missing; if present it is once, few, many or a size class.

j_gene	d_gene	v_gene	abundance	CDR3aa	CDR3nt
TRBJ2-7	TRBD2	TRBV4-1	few	CASSQGSGGYEQYF	TGCGCCAGCAGCCAAGGTTCGGGGGGCTACGAGCAGTACTTC
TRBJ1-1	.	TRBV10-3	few	CAISAGPNTEAFF	TGTGCCATCAGCGCAGGACCGAACACTGAAGCTTTCTTT
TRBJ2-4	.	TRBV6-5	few	CASSYAPGFQNIQYF	TGTGCCAGCAGTTACGCCCCAGGGTTCCAAAACATTCAGTACTTC
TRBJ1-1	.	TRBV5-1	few	CASSSTRDGTEAFF	TGCGCCAGCAGCTCCACCAGGGATGGTACTGAAGCTTTCTTT
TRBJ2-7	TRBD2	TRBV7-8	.	CASSLGISGIYEQYF	TGTGCCAGCAGCTTAGGAATTAGCGGGATTTACGAGCAGTACTTC
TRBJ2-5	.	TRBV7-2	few	CASSSDLAEKYF	TGTGCCAGCAGCTCGGACTTGGCCGAGAAGTACTTC
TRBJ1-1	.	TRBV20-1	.	CSAYRDMNTEAFF	TGCAGTGCTTACCGGGATATGAACACTGAAGCTTTCTTT
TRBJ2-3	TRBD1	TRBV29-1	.	CSGRVGTGVIDTQYF	TGCAGCGGCCGGGTGGGGACAGGGGTTATAGATACGCAGTATTTT
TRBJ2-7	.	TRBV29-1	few	CSVEVGRRDTYEQYF	TGCAGCGTTGAAGTAGGGAGGCGGGACACCTACGAGCAGTACTTC
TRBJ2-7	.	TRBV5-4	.	CASSLEGIVYNEQYF	TGTGCCAGCAGCTTAGAAGGAATAGTTTACAATGAGCAGTACTTC
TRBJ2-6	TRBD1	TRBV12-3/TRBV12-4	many	CASLRDSLPSGANVLTF	TGTGCCAGCCTCCGGGACAGCCTCCCCTCTGGGGCCAACGTCCTGACTTTC
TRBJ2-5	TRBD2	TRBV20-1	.	CSARDGRGPETQYF	TGCAGTGCTAGAGACGGGAGGGGTCCAGAGACCCAGTACTTC
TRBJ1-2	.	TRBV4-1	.	CASSRPPGGNPNYGYTF	TGCGCCAGCAGCCGGCCGCCCGGGGGGAACCCCAACTATGGCTACACCTTC
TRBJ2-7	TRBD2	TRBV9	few	CASSVAAGGLIEQYF	TGTGCCAGCAGCGTGGCAGCGGGAGGGCTTATCGAGCAGTACTTC
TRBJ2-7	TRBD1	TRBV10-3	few	CAISDGTGVYEQYF	TGTGCCATCAGTGATGGGACAGGGGTCTACGAGCAGTACTTC
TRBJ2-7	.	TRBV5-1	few	CASSLVSLSSYEQYF	TGCGCCAGCAGCTTGGTGTCGTTGAGCTCCTACGAGCAGTACTTC
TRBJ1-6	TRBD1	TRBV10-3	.	CAIAPDRVNSPLHF	TGTGCCATCGCCCCGGACAGGGTCAATTCACCCCTCCACTTT
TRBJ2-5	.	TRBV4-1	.	CASSRAWTETQYF	TGCGCCAGCAGTCGAGCGTGGACAGAGACCCAGTACTTC
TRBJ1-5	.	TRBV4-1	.	CASSQGGGRYSNQPQHF	TGCGCCAGCAGCCAAGGGGGGGGCAGGTACAGCAATCAGCCCCAGCATTTT
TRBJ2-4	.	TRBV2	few	CASSDRDVPIGIQYF	TGTGCCAGCAGTGACAGGGATGTTCCCATTGGCATTCAGTACTTC
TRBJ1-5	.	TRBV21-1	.	CASIITQEGPSNQPQHF	TGTGCCAGCATCATAACCCAGGAGGGACCGAGCAATCAGCCCCAGCATTTT
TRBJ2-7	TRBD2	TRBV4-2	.	CANSQGAGNEQYF	TGTGCCAACAGCCAAGGAGCGGGGAACGAGCAGTACTTC
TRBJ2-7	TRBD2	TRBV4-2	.	CASSQAALAGDEQYF	TGTGCCAGCAGCCAAGCGGCGCTAGCGGGAGACGAGCAGTACTTC
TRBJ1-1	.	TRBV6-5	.	CASRGPRGTEAFF	TGTGCCAGCAGGGGACCTCGAGGCACTGAAGCTTTCTTT
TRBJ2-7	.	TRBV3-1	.	CASSQARLGPYEQYF	TGTGCCAGCAGCCAAGCCAGGCTCGGGCCCTACGAGCAGTACTTC
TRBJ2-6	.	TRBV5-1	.	CASSLGDAGANVLTF	TGCGCCAGCAGCTTAGGGGACGCTGGGGCCAACGTCCTGACTTTC
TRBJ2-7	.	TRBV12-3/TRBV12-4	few	CASTLEGAERGQYF	TGTGCCAGCACCTTGGAAGGGGCGGAGAGGGGCCAGTACTTC
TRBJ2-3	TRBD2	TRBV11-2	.	CASSLELAGGWGTQYF	TGTGCCAGCAGCTTAGAACTAGCGGGAGGGTGGGGTACGCAGTATTTT
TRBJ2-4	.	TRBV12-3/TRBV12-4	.	CASRARGIQYF	TGTGCCAGCAGGGCGCGGGGCATTCAGTACTTC
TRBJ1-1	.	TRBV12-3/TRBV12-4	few	CASSLGQGMEDFF	TGTGCCAGCAGTTTAGGGCAGGGGATGGAGGATTTCTTT
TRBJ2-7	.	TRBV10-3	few	CATGGEWTRNEQYF	TGTGCCACCGGCGGTGAGTGGACAAGGAACGAGCAGTACTTC
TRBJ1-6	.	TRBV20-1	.	CSARGTVRGPLHF	TGCAGTGCTAGAGGAACCGTTCGGGGCCCCCTCCACTTT
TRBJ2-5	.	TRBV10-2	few	CASAAGGTQYF	TGCGCCTCGGCGGCCGGGGGGACCCAGTACTTC
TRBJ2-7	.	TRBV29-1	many	CSVARSRGAEQYF	TGCAGCGTAGCCCGGTCCAGAGGGGCCGAGCAGTACTTC
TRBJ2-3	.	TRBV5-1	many	CASSPAQTRGLSSTDTQYF	TGCGCCAGCAGTCCGGCTCAGACCAGGGGTCTCTCAAGCACAGATACGCAGTATTTT
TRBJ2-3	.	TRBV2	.	CASTLRKDTQYF	TGTGCCAGCACCCTAAGGAAAGATACGCAGTATTTT
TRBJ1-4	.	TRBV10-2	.	CASSDGQGREKLFF	TGCGCCAGCAGTGATGGGCAGGGCCGGGAAAAACTGTTTTTT
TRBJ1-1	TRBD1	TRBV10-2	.	CASRWTGGRTEAFF	TGCGCCAGCAGATGGACAGGAGGGAGGACTGAAGCTTTCTTT
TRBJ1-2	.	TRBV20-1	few	CSAPRTNGYTF	TGCAGTGCCCCCAGAACAAATGGTTACACCTTC
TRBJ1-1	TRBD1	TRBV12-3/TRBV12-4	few	CASSFGQGNTEAFF	TGTGCCAGCAGTTTTGGACAGGGGAACACTGAAGCTTTCTTT
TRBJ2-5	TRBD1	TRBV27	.	CASKVLQGAGQYF	TGTGCCAGCAAGGTACTACAGGGGGCAGGGCAGTACTTC
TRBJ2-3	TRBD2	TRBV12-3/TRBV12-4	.	CASSNSGSGYTQYF	TGTGCCAGCAGTAATAGCGGGAGCGGATATACGCAGTATTTT
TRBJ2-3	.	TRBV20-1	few	CSASMKRVGDTQYF	TGCAGTGCCTCGATGAAGCGGGTGGGAGATACGCAGTATTTT
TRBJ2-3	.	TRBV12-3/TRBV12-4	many	CASATGYGDTQYF	TGTGCCAGCGCGACGGGGTATGGCGATACGCAGTATTTT
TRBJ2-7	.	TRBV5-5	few	CASSFRDGSTYEQYF	TGTGCCAGCAGCTTTCGGGACGGTTCGACCTACGAGCAGTACTTC
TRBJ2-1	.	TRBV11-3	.	CASSSQRDNEQFF	TGTGCCAGCAGCTCGCAGAGGGACAATGAGCAGTTCTTC
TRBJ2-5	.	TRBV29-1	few	CSVDAQTQETQYF	TGCAGCGTTGATGCGCAGACCCAAGAGACCCAGTACTTC
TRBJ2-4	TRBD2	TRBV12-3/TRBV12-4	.	CASSSSGGKNIQYF	TGTGCCAGCAGCTCCTCGGGGGGGAAAAACATTCAGTACTTC
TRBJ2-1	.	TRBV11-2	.	CASSVVGTLSSYNEQFF	TGTGCCAGCAGCGTAGTAGGGACGCTGAGCTCCTACAATGAGCAGTTCTTC
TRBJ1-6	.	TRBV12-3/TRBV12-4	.	CASSSNRDSPLHF	TGTGCCAGCAGTTCCAACAGGGATTCACCCCTCCACTTT
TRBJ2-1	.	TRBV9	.	CASNVDEPNEQFF	TGTGCCAGCAACGTAGATGAGCCCAATGAGCAGTTCTTC
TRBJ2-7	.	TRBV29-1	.	CSVVDLGHLSEQYF	TGCAGCGTAGTAGATCTAGGCCACCTCTCCGAGCAGTACTTC
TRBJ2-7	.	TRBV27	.	CASTGRSYEQYF	TGTGCCAGCACGGGGAGGTCCTACGAGCAGTACTTC
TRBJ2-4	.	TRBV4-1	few	CASSQPRPTSAKNIQYF	TGCGCCAGCAGCCAACCAAGGCCCACTTCAGCCAAAAACATTCAGTACTTC